The sequence of this T cell receptor beta chain was determined in a study of shared clonotypes between healthy human individuals. The V and J ends lost 5 bases and 5 bases, in that order; junction bases with no gene match: 4. The CDR3 has 13 residues. Germline V CDR1 and CDR2: SNHLY, FYNNEI. Replicate sorted-subset PCRs were loaded with around 210 ng DNA, about 30,000 T cell genomes. In the authors' workflow: Without quality scores, immunoSEQ junctional reads could not be filtered like full-length reads. TCRdb keeps only in-frame clones here, not all; method: immunoSEQ multiplex PCR. Clonal size and the V and J genes are those of that table, whereas D and trimming came from the DNA. The repertoire holds 1,500,000 or so clones, with 98% to 99% as singletons. In regard to this clone: The antigen is unknown.

Study-level findings and limits: The four-donor shared clonotypes exceeded non-shared clonotypes in generation probability, with non-shared ones scoring lower.

The chain combines TRBV2 with TRBJ2-5, with 8 positions matching TRBD1. The sequenced sample was naive CD4+ T cells sorted from blood. Subset in this sample: CD45RA+ positively selected. This TCR derives from a man aged 25 to 40 in good health. CDR3 sequence: CASSYRQGETQYF. The CDR3 DNA reads TGTGCCAGCAGTTACAGACAGGGGGAGACCCAGTACTTC.